The TCR beta chain described here comes from a study of blood T cells in healthy people across ages. A second roughly 7 to 12 cycle PCR used barcoded and J-beta primers. Every cDNA molecule carried a tag from a template-switch adaptor bearing 12 random nucleotides. TCRdb redid the calling of the 5' RACE reads with MiXCR, one entry per CDR3 protein. The sample includes 1.5 million to 2 million distinct CDR3 sequences, 49% of them seen just once. Regarding the study as a whole: Roughly linear declines in TCR beta diversity per million T cells occurred with age. Reliance upon unsorted PBMCs precluded definitive naive versus antigen-experienced comparison.

V was shortened by 4 bases and J by 4 bases, with 22 bases between the two germline ends. The CDR3 is made up of 17 amino acids. This clonotype was counted a few times. Its cognate antigen is unknown. The receptor was isolated from a woman between 40 and 50 years old in good health. The sequenced material came from blood. J is TRBJ1-2 and V is TRBV12-3 or TRBV12-4; D perhaps matches TRBD1 (6 bases). The CDR3 DNA follows: TGTGCCAGCAGTTCCCCGCCGGGGGGGGGCAAACGCTATGGCTACACCTTC. Encoded protein: CASSSPPGGGKRYGYTF.